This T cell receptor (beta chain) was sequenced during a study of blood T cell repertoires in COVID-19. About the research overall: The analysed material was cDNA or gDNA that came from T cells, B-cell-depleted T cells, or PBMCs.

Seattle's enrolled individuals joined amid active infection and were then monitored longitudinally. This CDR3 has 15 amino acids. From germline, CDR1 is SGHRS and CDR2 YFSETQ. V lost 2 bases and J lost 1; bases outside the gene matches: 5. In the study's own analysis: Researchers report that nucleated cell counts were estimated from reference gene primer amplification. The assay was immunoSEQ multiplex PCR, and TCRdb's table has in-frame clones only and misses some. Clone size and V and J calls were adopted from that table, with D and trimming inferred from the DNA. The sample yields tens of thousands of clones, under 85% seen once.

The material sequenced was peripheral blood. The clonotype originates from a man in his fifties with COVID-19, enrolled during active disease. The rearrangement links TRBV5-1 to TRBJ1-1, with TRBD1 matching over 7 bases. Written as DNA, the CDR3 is TGCGCCAGCAGCTTAGAGACAGGGTCGAACACTGAAGCTTTCTTT. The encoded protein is CASSLETGSNTEAFF.